This record concerns one T cell receptor (beta chain) sequence. This entry comes from a study of blood T cells in healthy people across ages. Together with a sample-barcoded 5' primer, a J-beta primer mix was included in a second PCR lasting about 6 to 11 cycles. TCRdb reanalysed the 5' RACE reads using MiXCR and keeps one entry per CDR3 protein. The sample lists around 1,600,000 distinct CDR3 sequences, 35% to 45% occurring once. CDR3 length equals 13 residues. Germline CDR1 and CDR2: DFQATT and SNEGSKA (reference sequence). Between the trimmed V and J ends, which lost 5 bases and 4 bases, there was a span of 14 bases.

This chain connects TRBV20-1 to TRBJ1-1; TRBD1 might be the D (6 bases). The sequenced sample consisted of blood. This sequence originates from a woman aged 18-30 years in good health. The CDR3 region is CSAQGGWGTEAFF. In DNA form, the CDR3 reads TGCAGTGCTCAAGGGGGATGGGGCACTGAAGCTTTCTTT.